This passage covers 22 T cell receptor beta chains from one sample sequenced in a study of shared clonotypes between healthy human individuals. Cells designated naive CD8 were CD45RO-negative and were positively selected for CCR7, with terminally differentiated effector memory CD45RA+ cells excluded. Sequencing was performed with immunoSEQ multiplex PCR; in TCRdb, only in-frame clones are kept and a portion is missing. Of 1.5 million to 2.5 million clones listed, about 95% are singletons. Sequenced input: naive CD8+ T cells sorted from blood. The receptors here all came from a man aged 18 to 30 in good health.

This chain connects TRBV5-8 to TRBJ2-6; perhaps TRBD1 as D (6 bases). The CDR3 totals 14 residues. V was clipped by 4 bases and J by 2 bases, with 7 bases between them. Germline assignment: CDR1 SGHTS and CDR2 YDEGEE. The CDR3 DNA is TGTGCCAGCAGCCCAGGGGCTGGGGCCAACGTCCTGACTTTC. Its protein product is CASSPGAGANVLTF.

This clone was counted once. J is TRBJ2-7 and V is TRBV19; a possible D gene is TRBD1 (6 bases). Per the germline V gene, CDR1 is LNHDA and CDR2 is SQIVND (reference sequence). Trimming took off 1 base at V and 1 base at J, with 11 bases between the two ends. The CDR3 consists of 15 residues. The CDR3 DNA follows: TGTGCCAGTAGTATAGCACAGGGCTCGTCCTACGAGCAGTACTTC. It codes for CASSIAQGSSYEQYF.

The gene calls are TRBV2 and TRBJ2-2, with TRBD2 matching over 12 bases. J was trimmed by 9 bases and V by 5 bases; bases with no gene match: 7. Germline V lookup: CDR1 SNHLY, CDR2 FYNNEI. This CDR3 comprises 15 residues. The CDR3 region has the DNA TGTGCCAGCAGTTGGCTAGCGGGAGGGCGCCGGGAGCTGTTTTTT. Its protein is CASSWLAGGRRELFF.

The V gene is TRBV9, the J gene TRBJ1-1; D unclear. The V gene lost 0 bases and the J gene lost 0 bases, with 6 bases spanning the gap. There are 14 residues in the CDR3. Per the germline V gene, CDR1 is SGDLS and CDR2 is YYNGEE. The CDR3 protein is CASSVARMNTEAFF. In DNA, the CDR3 is TGTGCCAGCAGCGTAGCACGGATGAACACTGAAGCTTTCTTT.

The CDR3, as DNA: TGTGCCAGCAGTGTAGAGTGGGGGGGAGACACCGGGGAGCTGTTTTTT. It yields the protein CASSVEWGGDTGELFF. The gene calls are TRBV6-8 and TRBJ2-2, with TRBD2 matching over 7 bases. From germline, CDR1 is MNHGY and CDR2 SAAAGT. V lost 5 bases, J lost 3 bases, and 9 bases stayed unmatched. This CDR3 is 16 amino acids long.

This chain joins TRBV2 and TRBJ1-1; TRBD1 matches at 7 bases. With 11 bases clipped from V and 4 bases from J, the junction kept 16 bases outside the gene matches. Germline V gene lookup returns CDR1 SNHLY and CDR2 FYNNEI. The CDR3 has 15 residues. The CDR3, as DNA: TGTGCCTCCCGGGACAGTCAGCTTGTGGCCACTGAAGCTTTCTTT. This sequence encodes CASRDSQLVATEAFF.

The genes are TRBV4-3 and TRBJ2-7; a weak D match, TRBD2 (7 bases). CDR3 size: 15 residues. The V end was cut by 1 base, the J end by 5 bases, with 15 bases between. Germline V gene data show CDR1 as LGHNA and CDR2 as YSLEER. The CDR3 loop is CASSQGTGRVNEQYF. CDR3 bases: TGCGCCAGCAGCCAAGGAACAGGGAGGGTAAACGAGCAGTACTTC.

The J gene is TRBJ1-1, the V gene TRBV7-3; D may be TRBD1 (5 bases). Per the germline V gene, CDR1 is SGHTA and CDR2 is FQGTGA. The CDR3 runs 13 residues. V was trimmed by 5 bases and J by 1 base, leaving 8 bases between them. CDR3 DNA sequence: TGTGCCAGCAGCCACGACAGGAACACTGAAGCTTTCTTT. It encodes CASSHDRNTEAFF.

The V gene is TRBV7-9, the J gene TRBJ1-1; D possibly corresponds to TRBD1 (5 bases). The CDR3 contains 16 residues. The germline CDR1 and CDR2 sequences are SEHNR and FQNEAQ (reference sequence). Trimming took off 4 bases at V and 3 bases at J, with 18 bases between the two ends. CDR3 residues: CASSSGLGGVDTEAFF. The CDR3 bases are TGTGCCAGCAGCTCGGGGCTGGGTGGTGTGGACACTGAAGCTTTCTTT. The full variable domain, with the rest looked up from reference TRBV7-9 and TRBJ1-1, is DTGVSQNPRHKITKRGQNVTFRCDPISEHNRLYWYRQTLGQGPEFLTYFQNEAQLEKSRLLSDRFSAERPKGSFSTLEIQRTEQGDSAMYLCASSSGLGGVDTEAFFGQGTRLTVV.

The chain employs TRBV15 and TRBJ1-1; no definite D call. This CDR3 region has 14 residues. The germline V gene has CDR1 LNHNV and CDR2 YYDKDF (reference sequence). The ends were cut back, 4 bases at V and 8 bases at J, with 17 bases in the middle. The CDR3: CATSTPLSQTEAFF. DNA of the CDR3: TGTGCCACCAGCACCCCCCTGAGTCAGACAGAAGCTTTCTTT.

The chain is built from TRBV27 and TRBJ2-1; 10 nucleotides line up with TRBD2. Germline V gene data show CDR1 as MNHEY and CDR2 as SMNVEV (reference sequence). The ends lost 4 bases at V and 7 bases at J; junction bases unmatched: 13. The CDR3 is 17 amino acids. The CDR3 here is CASSSLLLAGVLNEQFF. CDR3 sequence (DNA): TGTGCCAGCAGTTCCCTCCTTCTAGCGGGAGTCCTAAATGAGCAGTTCTTC.

The chain carries TRBV4-2 and TRBJ1-5, with D unclear. V lost 0 bases, J lost 7 bases, and 7 bases lay in between. The CDR3 sequence is 13 residues long. The germline gives CDR1 LGHNA, CDR2 YNFKEQ. The CDR3 DNA is TGTGCCAGCAGCCAAGAGACCTTCCAGCCCCAGCATTTT. As protein: CASSQETFQPQHF.

The V gene is TRBV15, the J gene TRBJ1-4; D perhaps matches TRBD1 (6 bases). CDR1 is LNHNV, CDR2 YYDKDF, per germline (reference sequence). This CDR3 is 16 amino acids long. Trimming removed 5 bases at V and 7 bases at J, with 20 bases between. In DNA, the CDR3 is TGTGCCACCAGCCCCGGGAGGGGGGTGGGTGGTGAAAAACTGTTTTTT. It encodes CATSPGRGVGGEKLFF.

This clone was seen only once. The V and J genes are TRBV6-6 and TRBJ1-2; D is perhaps TRBD1 (5 bases). V was cut by 7 bases and J by 4 bases, with 10 bases left in between. The CDR3 loop spans 12 amino acids. Germline CDR1 reads MNHNY; CDR2 reads SVGAGI (reference sequence). CDR3 sequence (DNA): TGTGCCAGCATGGGGGGAACCTATGGCTACACCTTC. This sequence encodes CASMGGTYGYTF.

V gene TRBV4-1 combines with J gene TRBJ1-6; D possibly corresponds to TRBD1 (5 bases). V lost 0 bases and J lost 6, with 9 bases in between. Germline loops: CDR1 MGHRA, CDR2 YSYEKL. The CDR3 loop spans 15 amino acids. The CDR3, as DNA: TGCGCCAGCAGCCAAGATGCAGGGCTTAATTCACCCCTCCACTTT. The encoded protein is CASSQDAGLNSPLHF.

This chain connects TRBV6-5 to TRBJ1-2; D unresolved. The germline V and J ends were trimmed by 5 bases and 8 bases, with 18 bases remaining between them. CDR3 size: 14 residues. Germline values: CDR1 MNHEY, CDR2 SVGAGI. The CDR3 DNA reads as TGTGCCAGCAGTCCCCTCGGGGTGGCAGTCGGCTACACCTTC. Translating it yields CASSPLGVAVGYTF.

The chain has TRBV5-5 and TRBJ2-7; D possibly matches TRBD1 or TRBD2 (5 bases each). This CDR3 has 13 residues. Germline CDR1 SGHKS, CDR2 YYEKEE (reference sequence). V lost 3 bases to trimming and J lost 2 bases, with 9 bases between them. The CDR3 spells CASSWGPTYEQYF. The CDR3 region has the DNA TGTGCCAGCAGCTGGGGACCTACCTACGAGCAGTACTTC.

The chain uses TRBV7-9 and TRBJ2-7, with a weak D call TRBD2 (5 bases). The CDR3 runs to 13 residues. The germline CDR1 and CDR2 sequences are SEHNR and FQNEAQ (reference sequence). Trimming stripped 6 bases from V and 0 bases from J, with 9 bases between. The CDR3 DNA reads TGTGCCAGCAGGGGCGGGTCCTCCTACGAGCAGTACTTC. It codes for CASRGGSSYEQYF. Using reference TRBV7-9 and TRBJ2-7 for the parts outside the CDR3, the full variable domain is DTGVSQNPRHKITKRGQNVTFRCDPISEHNRLYWYRQTLGQGPEFLTYFQNEAQLEKSRLLSDRFSAERPKGSFSTLEIQRTEQGDSAMYLCASRGGSSYEQYFGPGTRLTVT.

About this clone itself: This sample also contains other DNA sequences that code for the same CDR3. The chain carries TRBV5-1 and TRBJ1-1, with no clear D. The germline V gene encodes CDR1 SGHRS and CDR2 YFSETQ. V dropped 0 bases and J dropped 1 base, with 7 bases sitting between them. This CDR3 has 14 residues. The CDR3 sequence is CASSLGRGNTEAFF. Written as DNA, the CDR3 is TGCGCCAGCAGCTTGGGGCGGGGGAACACTGAAGCTTTCTTT. The full variable domain, its missing parts supplied by reference TRBV5-1 and TRBJ1-1, is KAGVTQTPRYLIKTRGQQVTLSCSPISGHRSVSWYQQTPGQGLQFLFEYFSETQRNKGNFPGRFSGRQFSNSRSEMNVSTLELGDSALYLCASSLGRGNTEAFFGQGTRLTVV.

This clone was counted only a few times. The chain links TRBV19 to TRBJ1-1; D not certain. Germline loops: CDR1 LNHDA, CDR2 SQIVND (reference sequence). The V gene lost 9 bases and the J gene lost 0 bases, with 11 bases spanning the gap. This CDR3 comprises 13 residues. The CDR3 DNA is TGTGCCAGCCTATCGTGGATGAACACTGAAGCTTTCTTT. Protein: CASLSWMNTEAFF.

The gene calls are TRBV2 and TRBJ2-4, with 8 bases aligning to TRBD1. The CDR3 runs 16 residues. Germline CDR1 reads SNHLY; CDR2 reads FYNNEI. The junction had 15 bases not matched to a gene; V was cut back by 6 bases and J by 8 bases. The chain's CDR3 is CASRDGQGGFMDIQYF. The CDR3 bases are TGTGCCAGCAGGGATGGACAGGGTGGGTTTATGGACATTCAGTACTTC.

The V call is TRBV4-1, the J call TRBJ2-1; 7 nucleotides agree with TRBD2. There are 14 residues in the CDR3. Germline V lookup: CDR1 MGHRA, CDR2 YSYEKL. V was clipped by 6 bases and J by 8 bases; unmatched bases: 10. This CDR3 reads CASRLRDYLDEQFF. The CDR3 DNA is TGCGCCAGCAGACTCCGGGACTACCTCGATGAGCAGTTCTTC.